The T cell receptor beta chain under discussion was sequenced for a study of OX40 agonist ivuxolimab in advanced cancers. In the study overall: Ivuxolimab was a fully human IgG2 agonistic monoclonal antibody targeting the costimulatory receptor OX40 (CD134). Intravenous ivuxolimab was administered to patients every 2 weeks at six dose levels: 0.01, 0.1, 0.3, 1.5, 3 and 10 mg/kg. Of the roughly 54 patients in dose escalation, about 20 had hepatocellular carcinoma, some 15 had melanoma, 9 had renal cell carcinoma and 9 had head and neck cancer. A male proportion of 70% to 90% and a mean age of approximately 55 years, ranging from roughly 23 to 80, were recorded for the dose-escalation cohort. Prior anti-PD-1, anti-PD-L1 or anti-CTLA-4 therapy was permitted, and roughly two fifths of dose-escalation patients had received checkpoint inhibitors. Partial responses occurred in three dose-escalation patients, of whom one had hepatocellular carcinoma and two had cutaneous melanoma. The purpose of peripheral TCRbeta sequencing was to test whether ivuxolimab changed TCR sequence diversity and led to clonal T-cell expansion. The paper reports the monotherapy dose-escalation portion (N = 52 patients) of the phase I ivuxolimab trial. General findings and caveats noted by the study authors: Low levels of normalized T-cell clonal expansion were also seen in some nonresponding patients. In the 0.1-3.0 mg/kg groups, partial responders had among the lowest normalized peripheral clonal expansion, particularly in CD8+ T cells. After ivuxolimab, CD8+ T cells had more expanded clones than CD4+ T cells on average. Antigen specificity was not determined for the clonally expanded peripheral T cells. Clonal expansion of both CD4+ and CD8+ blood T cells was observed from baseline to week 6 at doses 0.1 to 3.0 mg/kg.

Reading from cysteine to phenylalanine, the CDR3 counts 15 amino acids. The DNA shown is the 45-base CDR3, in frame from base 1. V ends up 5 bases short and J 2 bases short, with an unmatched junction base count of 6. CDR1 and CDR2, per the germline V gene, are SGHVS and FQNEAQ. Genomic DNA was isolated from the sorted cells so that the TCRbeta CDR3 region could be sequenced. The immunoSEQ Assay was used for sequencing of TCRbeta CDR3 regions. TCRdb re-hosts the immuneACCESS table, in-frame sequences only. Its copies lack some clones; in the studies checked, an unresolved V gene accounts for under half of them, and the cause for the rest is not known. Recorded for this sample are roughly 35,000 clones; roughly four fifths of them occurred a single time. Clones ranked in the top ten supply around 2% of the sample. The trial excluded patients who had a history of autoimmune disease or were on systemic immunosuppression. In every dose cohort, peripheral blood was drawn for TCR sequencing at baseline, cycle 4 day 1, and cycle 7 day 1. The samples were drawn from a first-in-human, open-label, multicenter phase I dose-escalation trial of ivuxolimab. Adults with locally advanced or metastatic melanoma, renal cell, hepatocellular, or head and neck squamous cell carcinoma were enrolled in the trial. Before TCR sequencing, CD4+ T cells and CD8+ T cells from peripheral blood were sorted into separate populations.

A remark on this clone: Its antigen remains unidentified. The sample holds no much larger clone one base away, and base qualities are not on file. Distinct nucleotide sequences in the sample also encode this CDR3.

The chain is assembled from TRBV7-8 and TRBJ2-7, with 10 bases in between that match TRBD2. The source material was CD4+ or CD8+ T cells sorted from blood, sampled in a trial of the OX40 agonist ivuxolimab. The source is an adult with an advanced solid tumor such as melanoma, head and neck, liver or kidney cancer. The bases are TGTGCCAGCAGCCCACCCGGGACTAGCGCCTACGAGCAGTACTTC. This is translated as CASSPPGTSAYEQYF.